This T cell receptor beta chain was profiled in a study of human T cells and chemical hapten exposure. Study-level information: The study lasted around 24 weeks, and patients were dosed weekly with diphenylcyclopropenone on the scalp throughout.

Single cDNA molecules in the library carried unique molecular identifiers attached during preparation. Each CDR3 protein gets one entry after TCRdb re-called the RACE reads with MiXCR. The sample shows more than 85,000 distinct CDR3 sequences, 8.5% of them seen only once. The CDR3 spans 13 residues. Trimming removed 0 bases at V and 7 bases at J, with 7 bases between. Germline CDR1 MNHEY, CDR2 SVGEGT. Many counts were recorded for this clonotype. Noted time point: pre-sensitization, week 0. Specified treatment: therapeutic diphenylcyclopropenone sensitization with weekly scalp DPC. Sequencing used whole blood, obtained in connection with sensitization to the hapten diphenylcyclopropenone (DPC). V is TRBV6-2 or TRBV6-3 and J is TRBJ1-5; no clear D. The receptor comes from a man aged 35 to 55 with alopecia areata. Some clones in this sample may be carry-over from other donors' samples. The CDR3 DNA sequence: TGTGCCAGCAGTTACTCCGATTGGCAGCCCCAGCATTTT. Its translation: CASSYSDWQPQHF.